This paragraph covers one T cell receptor (beta chain) sequence. The approximately 120-subject validation cohort, separate from the approximately 640-subject first cohort, included the donors. The sample comes from a study of cytomegalovirus exposure and HLA in healthy donors. This table comes from immunoSEQ multiplex PCR, and its TCRdb copy is limited to in-frame clones, with some not included. The sample includes approximately 270,000 clones, 90% of them seen just once. Losses at the gene ends were 8 bases for V and 4 bases for J; bases not matched to a gene: 14. CDR3 length equals 17 residues. Material for sequencing was PBMCs. The genes are TRBV23-1 and TRBJ2-2, with 9 bases matching TRBD1. TRBV23-1 is placed among ORFs of uncertain function. The origin of this receptor is a woman aged 18-29 years in good health and CMV-seronegative. CDR3 nucleotide sequence: TGCGCCAGCCTCTGTCTCCCCGGACAGGGGTCCACCGGGGAGCTGTTTTTT. Its protein product is CASLCLPGQGSTGELFF.